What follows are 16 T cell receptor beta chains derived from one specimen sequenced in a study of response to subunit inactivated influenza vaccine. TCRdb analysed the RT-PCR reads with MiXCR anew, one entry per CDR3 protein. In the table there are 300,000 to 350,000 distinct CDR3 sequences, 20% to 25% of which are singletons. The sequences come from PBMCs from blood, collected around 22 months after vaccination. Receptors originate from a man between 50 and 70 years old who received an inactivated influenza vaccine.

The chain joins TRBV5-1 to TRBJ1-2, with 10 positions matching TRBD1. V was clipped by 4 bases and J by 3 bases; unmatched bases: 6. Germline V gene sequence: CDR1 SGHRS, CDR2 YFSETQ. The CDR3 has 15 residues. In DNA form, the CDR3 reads TGCGCCAGCAGCCAGAAGGACAGGGGGGACTATGGCTACACCTTC. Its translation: CASSQKDRGDYGYTF.

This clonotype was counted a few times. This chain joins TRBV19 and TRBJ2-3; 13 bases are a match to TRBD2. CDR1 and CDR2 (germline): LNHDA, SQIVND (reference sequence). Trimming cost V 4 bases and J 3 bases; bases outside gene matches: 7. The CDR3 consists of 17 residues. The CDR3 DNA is TGTGCCAGTAGTAGAACCGGGACTAGCGGGATTACAGATACGCAGTATTTT. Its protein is CASSRTGTSGITDTQYF.

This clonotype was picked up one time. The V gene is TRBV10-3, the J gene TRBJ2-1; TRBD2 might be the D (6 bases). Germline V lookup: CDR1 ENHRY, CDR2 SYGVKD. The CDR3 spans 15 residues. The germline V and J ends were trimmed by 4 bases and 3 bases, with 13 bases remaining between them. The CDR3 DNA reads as TGTGCCATCAGTGGCGGTGTAGCGGACTACAATGAGCAGTTCTTC. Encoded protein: CAISGGVADYNEQFF.

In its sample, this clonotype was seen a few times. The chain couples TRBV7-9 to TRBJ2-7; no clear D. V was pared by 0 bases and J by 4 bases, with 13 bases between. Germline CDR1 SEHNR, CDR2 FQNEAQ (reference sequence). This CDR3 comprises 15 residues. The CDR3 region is CASSLALPGSYEQYF. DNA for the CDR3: TGTGCCAGCAGCTTAGCGCTCCCGGGCTCATACGAGCAGTACTTC.

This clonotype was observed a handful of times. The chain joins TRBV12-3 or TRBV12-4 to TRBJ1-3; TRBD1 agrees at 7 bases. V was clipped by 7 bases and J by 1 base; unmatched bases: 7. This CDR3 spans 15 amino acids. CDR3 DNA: TGTGCCAGCACCGCGCTACAGGGGTCTGGAAACACCATATATTTT. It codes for CASTALQGSGNTIYF.

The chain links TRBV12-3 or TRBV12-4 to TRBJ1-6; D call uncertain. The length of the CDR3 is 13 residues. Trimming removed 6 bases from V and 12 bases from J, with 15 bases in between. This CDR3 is CASRELDPGPLHF. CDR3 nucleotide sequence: TGTGCCAGCAGGGAACTTGACCCAGGACCCCTCCACTTT.

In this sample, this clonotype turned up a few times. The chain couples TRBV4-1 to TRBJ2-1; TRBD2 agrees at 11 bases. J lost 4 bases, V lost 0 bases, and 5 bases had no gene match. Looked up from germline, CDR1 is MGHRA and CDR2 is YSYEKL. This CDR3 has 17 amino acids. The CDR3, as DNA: TGCGCCAGCAGCCAAGATTTGCTAGCGGGGGGATACAATGAGCAGTTCTTC. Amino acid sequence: CASSQDLLAGGYNEQFF.

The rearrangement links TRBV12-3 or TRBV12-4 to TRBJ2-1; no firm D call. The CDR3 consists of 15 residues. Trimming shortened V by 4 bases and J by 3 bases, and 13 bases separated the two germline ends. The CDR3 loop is CASSSTVADYNEQFF. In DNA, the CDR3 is TGTGCCAGCAGTTCCACCGTGGCAGACTACAATGAGCAGTTCTTC.

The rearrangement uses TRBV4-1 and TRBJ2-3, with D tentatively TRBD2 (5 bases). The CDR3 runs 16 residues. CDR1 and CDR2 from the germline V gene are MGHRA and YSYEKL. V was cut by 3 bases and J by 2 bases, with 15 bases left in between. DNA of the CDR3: TGCGCCAGCAGCCAGGCGGGCGAGAGATCCACAGATACGCAGTATTTT. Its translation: CASSQAGERSTDTQYF.

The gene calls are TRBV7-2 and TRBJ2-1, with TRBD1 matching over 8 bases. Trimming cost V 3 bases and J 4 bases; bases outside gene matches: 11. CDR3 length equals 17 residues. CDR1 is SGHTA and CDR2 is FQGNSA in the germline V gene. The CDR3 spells CASSFATDRVYYNEQFF. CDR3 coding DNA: TGTGCCAGCAGCTTTGCAACGGACAGGGTTTATTACAATGAGCAGTTCTTC. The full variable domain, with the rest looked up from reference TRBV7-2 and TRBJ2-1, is GAGVSQSPSNKVTEKGKDVELRCDPISGHTALYWYRQSLGQGLEFLIYFQGNSAPDKSGLPSDRFSAERTGGSVSTLTIQRTQQEDSAVYLCASSFATDRVYYNEQFFGPGTRLTVL.

Here the CDR3 DNA reads TGCAGTGCTAGGGACATCTATAGCAATCAGCCCCAGCATTTT. Translated, it gives CSARDIYSNQPQHF. The V call is TRBV20-1, the J call TRBJ1-5, with D maybe TRBD1 (5 bases). Trimming removed 3 bases at V and 0 bases at J, with 9 bases between. CDR3 length equals 14 residues. The germline gives CDR1 DFQATT, CDR2 SNEGSKA (reference sequence).

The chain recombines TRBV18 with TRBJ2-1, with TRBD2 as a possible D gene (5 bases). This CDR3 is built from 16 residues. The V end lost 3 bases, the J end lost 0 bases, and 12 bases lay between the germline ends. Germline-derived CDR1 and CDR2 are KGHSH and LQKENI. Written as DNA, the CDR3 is TGTGCCAGCTCACCGGGGAGCCTTGACTCCTACAATGAGCAGTTCTTC. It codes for CASSPGSLDSYNEQFF.

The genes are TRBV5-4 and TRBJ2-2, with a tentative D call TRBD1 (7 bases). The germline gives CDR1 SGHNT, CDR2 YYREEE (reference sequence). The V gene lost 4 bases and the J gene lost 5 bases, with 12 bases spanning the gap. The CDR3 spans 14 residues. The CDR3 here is CASSAGGQTGELFF. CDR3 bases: TGTGCCAGCAGCGCCGGGGGACAGACCGGGGAGCTGTTTTTT.

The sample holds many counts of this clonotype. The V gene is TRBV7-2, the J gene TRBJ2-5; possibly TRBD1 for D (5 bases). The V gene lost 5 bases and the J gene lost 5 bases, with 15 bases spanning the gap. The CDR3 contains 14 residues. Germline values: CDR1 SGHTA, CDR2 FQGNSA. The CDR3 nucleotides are TGTGCCAGCAGCCCATCTGGGGCGGTGGAGACCCAGTACTTC. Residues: CASSPSGAVETQYF.

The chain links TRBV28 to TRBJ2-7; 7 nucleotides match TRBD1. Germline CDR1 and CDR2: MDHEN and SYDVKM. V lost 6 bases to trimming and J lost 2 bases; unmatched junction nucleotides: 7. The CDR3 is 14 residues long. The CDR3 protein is CASRPGTDTYEQYF. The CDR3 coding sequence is TGTGCCAGCAGACCCGGGACAGATACCTACGAGCAGTACTTC.

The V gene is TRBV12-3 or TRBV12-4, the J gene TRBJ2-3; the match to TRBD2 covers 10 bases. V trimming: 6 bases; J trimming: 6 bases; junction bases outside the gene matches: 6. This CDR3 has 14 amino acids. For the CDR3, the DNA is TGTGCCAGCAGCCCTAGCGGGAGAGTGGATACGCAGTATTTT. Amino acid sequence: CASSPSGRVDTQYF.